Listed below are T cell receptor beta chains from one sample, sequenced in a study of blood T cell repertoires in COVID-19. TCRdb's copy holds only in-frame clones and misses some; the assay was immunoSEQ multiplex PCR. The sample contains roughly 480,000 clones, 85% to 90% of which appear only once. The sample comprised peripheral blood. These receptors all stem from a man younger than 35 with COVID-19, enrolled during active disease. Both conserved end residues are part of each CDR3. Fields, in order: V gene, D gene, clone size, CDR3 length, J gene, CDR3 DNA, CDR3 protein. The D gene is left open where the match is weak. Clone size appears in some rows only: once, few, many, or a class for an expanded clone.

TRBV7-9	NA	NA	15	TRBJ1-6	TGTGCCAGCAGCCCGACCGGGACCTATAATTCACCCCTCCACTTT	CASSPTGTYNSPLHF
TRBV9	TRBD2	NA	16	TRBJ2-1	TGTGCCAGCAGCGTAGACGGGTCCGGGAGGTCCAATGAGCAGTTCTTC	CASSVDGSGRSNEQFF
TRBV15	TRBD1	NA	16	TRBJ1-5	TGTGCCACCAGCAGAGATCAGGGGGGCGTCAATCAGCCCCAGCATTTT	CATSRDQGGVNQPQHF
TRBV4-2	NA	NA	14	TRBJ2-7	TGTGCCAGCAGCCGCGGAGATTCCTCCTACGAGCAGTACTTC	CASSRGDSSYEQYF
TRBV3-1/TRBV3-2	NA	NA	15	TRBJ2-2	TGTGCCAGCCATCGGGGCGGGGTGGACACCGGGGAGCTGTTTTTT	CASHRGGVDTGELFF
TRBV12-3/TRBV12-4	NA	NA	13	TRBJ1-1	TGTGCCAGCAGGGGAGACTCAAACACTGAAGCTTTCTTT	CASRGDSNTEAFF
TRBV2	TRBD1	NA	15	TRBJ2-5	TGTGCCAGCAGTGGGGACAGATTTGACCAAGAGACCCAGTACTTC	CASSGDRFDQETQYF
TRBV5-1	TRBD1	NA	15	TRBJ2-3	TGCGCCAGCAGCTTGGGTCAGGGGGATTCAGATACGCAGTATTTT	CASSLGQGDSDTQYF
TRBV7-9	TRBD2	NA	16	TRBJ2-3	TGTGCCAGCAGATCCAGACTAGCGGTGGACCCAGATACGCAGTATTTT	CASRSRLAVDPDTQYF
TRBV10-1	TRBD1	NA	14	TRBJ2-7	TGCGCCAGCAGTACCGGGACAGGGATCAACGAGCAGTACTTC	CASSTGTGINEQYF
TRBV6-5	TRBD1	NA	14	TRBJ1-1	TGTGCCAGCAGGGCGGGACAGGTGAACACTGAAGCTTTCTTT	CASRAGQVNTEAFF
TRBV19	TRBD1	NA	16	TRBJ2-1	TGTGCCAGTAGTATAGGGGGCAGGGGGCGCGTCAATGAGCAGTTCTTC	CASSIGGRGRVNEQFF
TRBV19	NA	NA	14	TRBJ1-1	TGTGCCAGTAGTGCGACTTACCGGCGCACTGAAGCTTTCTTT	CASSATYRRTEAFF
TRBV5-4	NA	NA	15	TRBJ2-2	TGTGCCAGCAGCTTGGCCTCGGCAGGGCCCGGGGAGCTGTTTTTT	CASSLASAGPGELFF
TRBV7-2	NA	NA	14	TRBJ1-3	TGTGCCAGCAGGGCAGGGCCCTCTGGAAACACCATATATTTT	CASRAGPSGNTIYF
TRBV30	NA	NA	13	TRBJ2-5	TGTGCCTGGAGTAGCGGACTCAAAGAGACCCAGTACTTC	CAWSSGLKETQYF
TRBV11-3	NA	NA	14	TRBJ2-1	TGTGCCAGCAGCTTACGAGACAGTATTGATGAGCAGTTCTTC	CASSLRDSIDEQFF
TRBV7-8	TRBD1	NA	17	TRBJ2-2	TGTGCCAGCAGCCTATTAGGACAGGGAATTTTAACCGGGGAGCTGTTTTTT	CASSLLGQGILTGELFF
TRBV3-1/TRBV3-2	NA	NA	13	TRBJ1-2	TGTGCCAGCAGCCAGCAAGCGCGGACAGGCTACACCTTC	CASSQQARTGYTF
TRBV12-3/TRBV12-4	NA	NA	13	TRBJ2-7	TGTGCCAGCAGTAGAGGAATCTCCTACGAGCAGTACTTC	CASSRGISYEQYF
TRBV18	TRBD2	NA	16	TRBJ2-3	TGTGCCAGCTCACCACCGGGACTAGCGGAACCGGATACGCAGTATTTT	CASSPPGLAEPDTQYF
TRBV5-5	TRBD1	NA	17	TRBJ2-7	TGTGCCAGCAGCTTTAGTCACCGGGACAGACGAGTCTACGAGCAGTACTTC	CASSFSHRDRRVYEQYF
TRBV23-1	TRBD1	NA	13	TRBJ1-2	TGCGCCTCCCGTAGGGACAGGGGTAGGGGCTACACCTTC	CASRRDRGRGYTF
TRBV5-1	NA	few	15	TRBJ1-1	TGCGCCAGCCACTTGACAGGCCCTGGGGACACTGAAGCTTTCTTT	CASHLTGPGDTEAFF
TRBV12-5	TRBD2	once	15	TRBJ2-1	TGTGCTAGTGGCCCTTGGACTAGCGGGGGGGATGAGCAGTTCTTC	CASGPWTSGGDEQFF
TRBV6-2/TRBV6-3	TRBD1	NA	17	TRBJ2-1	TGTGCCAGCAGTTACGCTAGGGGGCCCCGGATGGGTAATGAGCAGTTCTTC	CASSYARGPRMGNEQFF
TRBV5-1	TRBD1	NA	15	TRBJ2-7	TGCGCCAGCAGCTTGGCCCCGGGACAGGGTTACGAGCAGTACTTC	CASSLAPGQGYEQYF
TRBV7-9	TRBD1	NA	17	TRBJ2-1	TGTGCCAGCAGCTTAATGGACAGGGGATTTTCCTACAATGAGCAGTTCTTC	CASSLMDRGFSYNEQFF
TRBV24-1	TRBD1	few	15	TRBJ1-3	TGTGCCACCAGTGATTCCGGGACAGGGGTTAACACCATATATTTT	CATSDSGTGVNTIYF
TRBV3-1/TRBV3-2	NA	few	14	TRBJ1-1	TGTGCCAGCAGCCCCCAGTTTTTGACAGGTGAAGCTTTCTTT	CASSPQFLTGEAFF
TRBV5-1	TRBD1	NA	13	TRBJ2-5	TGCGCCAGCAGCCTAGGGACAGGGGAGACCCAGTACTTC	CASSLGTGETQYF
TRBV5-6	TRBD2	NA	16	TRBJ2-2	TGTGCCAGCAGCCAACCACTAGCGGGAGCGGTCGGGGAGCTGTTTTTT	CASSQPLAGAVGELFF
TRBV7-3	TRBD2	NA	17	TRBJ2-5	TGTGCCAGCAGCTTACCCCTCGAGCGGGAGGGTAAAGAGACCCAGTACTTC	CASSLPLEREGKETQYF
TRBV2	TRBD2	NA	15	TRBJ2-1	TGTGCCAGCAGCCTGGGACTAGCGGGGATAAATGAGCAGTTCTTC	CASSLGLAGINEQFF
TRBV9	TRBD1	NA	15	TRBJ1-1	TGTGCCAGCAGCGTAGCTGGGACAGAGAACACTGAAGCTTTCTTT	CASSVAGTENTEAFF
TRBV2	TRBD2	NA	17	TRBJ2-1	TGTGCCAGCAGTGAAGCGCTTCCGAGCGGGGGGGCTAATGAGCAGTTCTTC	CASSEALPSGGANEQFF
TRBV15	TRBD2	NA	17	TRBJ2-2	TGTGCCACCAGCAGAGATTCACGCGGGAGGGTAACCGGGGAGCTGTTTTTT	CATSRDSRGRVTGELFF
TRBV4-1	NA	NA	14	TRBJ1-1	TGCGCCAGCAGCCAAGATATGGGGGGGACTGAAGCTTTCTTT	CASSQDMGGTEAFF
TRBV19	NA	NA	14	TRBJ1-2	TGTGCCAGTAGTATGGGGGGGGCGAGCTATGGCTACACCTTC	CASSMGGASYGYTF
TRBV3-1/TRBV3-2	NA	NA	15	TRBJ2-3	TGTGCCAGCAGCCAAGGTGGGGGAGGTACAGATACGCAGTATTTT	CASSQGGGGTDTQYF
TRBV5-4	TRBD1	once	14	TRBJ2-5	TGTGCCAGCAGCCCGCCGGGACAGCAAGAGACCCAGTACTTC	CASSPPGQQETQYF
TRBV19	NA	few	12	TRBJ1-2	TGTGCCAGTATGAGACAGAACTATGGCTACACCTTC	CASMRQNYGYTF
TRBV27	TRBD1	NA	14	TRBJ1-6	TGTGCCAGCAGTTTTACCAGGGGGCCCTCACCCCTCCACTTT	CASSFTRGPSPLHF
TRBV2	TRBD1	NA	15	TRBJ1-2	TGTGCCAGCAGTCTTTACAGGGGGCTCGGCTATGGCTACACCTTC	CASSLYRGLGYGYTF
TRBV2	NA	NA	14	TRBJ1-2	TGTGCCAGCAGTTACCGTGAAACAGGCAGGGGCTACACCTTC	CASSYRETGRGYTF
TRBV5-8	NA	NA	12	TRBJ2-5	TGTGCCAGCAGCCCACTTGTGGAGACCCAGTACTTC	CASSPLVETQYF
TRBV6-6	NA	NA	16	TRBJ1-5	TGTGCCAGCAGTTCCGACAGGACATATAGCAATCAGCCCCAGCATTTT	CASSSDRTYSNQPQHF
TRBV5-1	NA	NA	13	TRBJ2-7	TGCGCCAGCAGCTTGGGCTGGGGAGTCGAGCAGTACTTC	CASSLGWGVEQYF
TRBV7-9	TRBD2	NA	17	TRBJ2-3	TGTGCCAGCAGCCCGAGGACTAGCGGGAGTACCCCAGATACGCAGTATTTT	CASSPRTSGSTPDTQYF
TRBV4-1	NA	NA	13	TRBJ2-4	TGCGCCAGCAGCCAACCGGGAAAGGACATTCAGTACTTC	CASSQPGKDIQYF
TRBV4-1	NA	NA	16	TRBJ1-5	TGCGCCAGCAGCCAAGCGAATTTGGCAGATCACCAGCCCCAGCATTTT	CASSQANLADHQPQHF
TRBV25-1	NA	NA	14	TRBJ2-7	TGTGCCAGCAGTGGGAACAGGGATCGCTACGAGCAGTACTTC	CASSGNRDRYEQYF
TRBV7-9	TRBD2	NA	18	TRBJ2-7	TGTGCCAGCAGCCACGGACTAGCGGGGGCGGGTAGCTCCTACGAGCAGTACTTC	CASSHGLAGAGSSYEQYF
TRBV4-2	NA	NA	15	TRBJ1-3	TGTGCCAGCAGCCAAGATCTCGGCGGAGGAAACACCATATATTTT	CASSQDLGGGNTIYF